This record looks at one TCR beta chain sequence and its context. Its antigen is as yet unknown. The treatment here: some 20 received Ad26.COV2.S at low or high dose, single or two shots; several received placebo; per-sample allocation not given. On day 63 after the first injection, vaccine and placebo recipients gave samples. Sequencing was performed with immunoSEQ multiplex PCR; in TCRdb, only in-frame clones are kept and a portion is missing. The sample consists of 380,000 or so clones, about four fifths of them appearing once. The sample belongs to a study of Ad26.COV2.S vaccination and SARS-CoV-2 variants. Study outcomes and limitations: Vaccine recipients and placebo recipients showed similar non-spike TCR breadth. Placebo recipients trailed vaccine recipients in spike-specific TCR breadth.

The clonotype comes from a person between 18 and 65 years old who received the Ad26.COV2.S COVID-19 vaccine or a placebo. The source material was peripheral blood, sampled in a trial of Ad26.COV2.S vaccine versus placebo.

This CDR3 is CASSLTTTGEGRNTIYF. The CDR3 DNA sequence: TGTGCCAGCAGCCTTACTACTACAGGGGAGGGACGAAACACCATATATTTT. V gene TRBV9 combines with J gene TRBJ1-3; 7 nucleotides align to TRBD1. Germline loops: CDR1 SGDLS, CDR2 YYNGEE. CDR3 length: 17 residues. Trimming took 4 bases from V and 5 from J; bases not matched to a gene: 15.